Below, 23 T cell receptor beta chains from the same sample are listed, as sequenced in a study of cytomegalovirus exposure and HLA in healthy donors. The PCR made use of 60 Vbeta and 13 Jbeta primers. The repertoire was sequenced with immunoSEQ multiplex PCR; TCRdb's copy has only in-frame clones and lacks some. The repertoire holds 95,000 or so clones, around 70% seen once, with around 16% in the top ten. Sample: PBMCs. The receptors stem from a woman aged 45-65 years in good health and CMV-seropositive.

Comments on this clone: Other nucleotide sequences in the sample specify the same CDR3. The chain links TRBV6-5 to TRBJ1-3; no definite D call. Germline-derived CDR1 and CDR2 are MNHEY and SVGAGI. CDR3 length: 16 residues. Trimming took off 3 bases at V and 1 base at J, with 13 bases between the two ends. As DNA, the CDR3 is TGTGCCAGCAGTTATAGCGGGCCGCAATCTGGAAACACCATATATTTT. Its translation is CASSYSGPQSGNTIYF.

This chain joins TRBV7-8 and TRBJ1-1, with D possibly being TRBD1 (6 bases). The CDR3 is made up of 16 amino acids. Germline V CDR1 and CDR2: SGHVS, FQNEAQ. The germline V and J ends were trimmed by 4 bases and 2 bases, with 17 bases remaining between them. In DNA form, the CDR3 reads TGTGCCAGCAGCTCAAGACGATTACAGGGCAACACTGAAGCTTTCTTT. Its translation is CASSSRRLQGNTEAFF.

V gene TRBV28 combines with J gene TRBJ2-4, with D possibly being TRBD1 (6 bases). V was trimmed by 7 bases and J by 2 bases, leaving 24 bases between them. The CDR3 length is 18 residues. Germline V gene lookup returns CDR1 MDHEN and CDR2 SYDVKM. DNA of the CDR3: TGTGCCAGCATCCCCCAGGGGTTGGGATATAGGACCAAAAACATTCAGTACTTC. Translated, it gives CASIPQGLGYRTKNIQYF.

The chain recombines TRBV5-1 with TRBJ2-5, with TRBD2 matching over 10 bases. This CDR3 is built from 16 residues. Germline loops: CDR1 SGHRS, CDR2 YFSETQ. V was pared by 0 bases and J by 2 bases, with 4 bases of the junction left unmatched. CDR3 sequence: CASSLAPSGSQETQYF. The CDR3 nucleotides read TGCGCCAGCAGCTTGGCCCCTAGCGGGAGTCAAGAGACCCAGTACTTC.

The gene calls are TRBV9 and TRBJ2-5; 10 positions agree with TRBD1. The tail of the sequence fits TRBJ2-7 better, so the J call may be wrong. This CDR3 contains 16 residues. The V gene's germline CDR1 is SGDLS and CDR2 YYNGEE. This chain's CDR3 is CASSVGQGAVLGEQYF. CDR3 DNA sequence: TGTGCCAGCAGCGTAGGACAGGGGGCGGTACTCGGCGAGCAGTACTTC.

This CDR3 is CASSSRDTRQETQYF. In nucleotides, the CDR3 is TGTGCCAGCAGCTCCCGGGACACCAGACAAGAGACCCAGTACTTC. V and J are TRBV5-4 and TRBJ2-5; a weak D match, TRBD1 (6 bases). Germline lookup yields CDR1 SGHNT and CDR2 YYREEE (reference sequence). This CDR3 has 15 amino acids. Deletions cut 3 bases from V and 2 bases from J, with 14 bases between.

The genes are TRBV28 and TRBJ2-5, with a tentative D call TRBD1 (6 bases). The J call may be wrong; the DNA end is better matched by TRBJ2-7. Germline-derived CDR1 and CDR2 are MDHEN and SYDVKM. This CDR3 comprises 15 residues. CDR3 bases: TGTGCCAGCAGTTTAGGCACAGGGCCTCCCTACGAGCAGTACTTC. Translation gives CASSLGTGPPYEQYF.

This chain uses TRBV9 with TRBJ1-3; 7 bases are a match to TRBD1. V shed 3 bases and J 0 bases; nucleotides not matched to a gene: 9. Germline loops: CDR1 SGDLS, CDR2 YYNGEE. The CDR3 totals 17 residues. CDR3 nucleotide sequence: TGTGCCAGCAGCGCAACCCCTACAGGGGACTCTGGAAACACCATATATTTT. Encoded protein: CASSATPTGDSGNTIYF.

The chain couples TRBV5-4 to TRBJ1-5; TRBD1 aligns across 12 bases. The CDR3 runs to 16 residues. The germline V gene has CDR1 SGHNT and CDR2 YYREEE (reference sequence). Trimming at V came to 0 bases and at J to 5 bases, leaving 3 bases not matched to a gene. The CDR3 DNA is TGTGCCAGCAGCTTGGGCGGGACAGGGGGCGATCAGCCCCAGCATTTT. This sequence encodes CASSLGGTGGDQPQHF. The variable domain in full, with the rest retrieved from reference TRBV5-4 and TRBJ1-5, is ETGVTQSPTHLIKTRGQQVTLRCSSQSGHNTVSWYQQALGQGPQFIFQYYREEENGRGNFPPRFSGLQFPNYSSELNVNALELDDSALYLCASSLGGTGGDQPQHFGDGTRLSIL.

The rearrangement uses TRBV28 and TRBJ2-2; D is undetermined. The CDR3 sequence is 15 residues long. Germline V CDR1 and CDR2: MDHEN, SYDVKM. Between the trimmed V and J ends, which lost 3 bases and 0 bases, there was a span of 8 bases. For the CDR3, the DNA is TGTGCCAGCAGTTTTCAGGTCCCGAACACCGGGGAGCTGTTTTTT. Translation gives CASSFQVPNTGELFF.

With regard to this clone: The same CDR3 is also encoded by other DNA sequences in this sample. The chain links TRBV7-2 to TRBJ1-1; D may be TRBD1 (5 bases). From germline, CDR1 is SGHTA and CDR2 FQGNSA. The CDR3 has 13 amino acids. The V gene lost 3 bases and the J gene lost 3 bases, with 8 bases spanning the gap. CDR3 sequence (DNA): TGTGCCAGCAGCTTCTCGGGGGACACTGAAGCTTTCTTT. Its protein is CASSFSGDTEAFF.

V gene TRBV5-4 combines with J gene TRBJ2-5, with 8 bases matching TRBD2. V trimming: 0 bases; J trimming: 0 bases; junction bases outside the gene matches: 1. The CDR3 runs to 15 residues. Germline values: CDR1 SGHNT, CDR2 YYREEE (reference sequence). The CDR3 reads CASSLGLANQETQYF. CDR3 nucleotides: TGTGCCAGCAGCTTGGGACTAGCGAACCAAGAGACCCAGTACTTC.

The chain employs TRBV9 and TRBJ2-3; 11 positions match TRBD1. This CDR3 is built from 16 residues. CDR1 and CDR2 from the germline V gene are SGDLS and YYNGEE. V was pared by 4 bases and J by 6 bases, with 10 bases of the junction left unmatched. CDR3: CASSPRGDRGVDTQYF. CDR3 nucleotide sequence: TGTGCCAGCAGCCCCCGGGGGGACAGGGGGGTGGATACGCAGTATTTT. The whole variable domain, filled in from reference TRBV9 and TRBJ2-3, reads DSGVTQTPKHLITATGQRVTLRCSPRSGDLSVYWYQQSLDQGLQFLIQYYNGEERAKGNILERFSAQQFPDLHSELNLSSLELGDSALYFCASSPRGDRGVDTQYFGPGTRLTVL.

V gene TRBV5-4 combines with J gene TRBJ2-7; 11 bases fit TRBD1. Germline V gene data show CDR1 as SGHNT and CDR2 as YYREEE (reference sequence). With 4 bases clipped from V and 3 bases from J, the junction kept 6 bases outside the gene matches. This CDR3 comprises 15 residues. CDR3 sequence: CASSDVGQGDYEQYF. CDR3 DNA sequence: TGTGCCAGCAGCGACGTGGGACAGGGGGACTACGAGCAGTACTTC.

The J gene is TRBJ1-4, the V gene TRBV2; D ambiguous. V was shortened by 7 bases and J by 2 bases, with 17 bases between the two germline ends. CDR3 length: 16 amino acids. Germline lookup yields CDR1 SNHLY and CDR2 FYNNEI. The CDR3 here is CASTHSPLRTNEKLFF. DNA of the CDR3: TGTGCCAGCACCCATAGCCCTCTAAGGACTAATGAAAAACTGTTTTTT. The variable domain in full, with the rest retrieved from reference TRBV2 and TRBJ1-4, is EPEVTQTPSHQVTQMGQEVILRCVPISNHLYFYWYRQILGQKVEFLVSFYNNEISEKSEIFDDQFSVERPDGSNFTLKIRSTKLEDSAMYFCASTHSPLRTNEKLFFGSGTQLSVL.

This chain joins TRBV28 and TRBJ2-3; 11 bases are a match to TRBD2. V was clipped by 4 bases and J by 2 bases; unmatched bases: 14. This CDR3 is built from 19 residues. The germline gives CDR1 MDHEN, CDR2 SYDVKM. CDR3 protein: CASSYGPPFSGRVTDTQYF. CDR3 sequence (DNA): TGTGCCAGCAGTTATGGGCCCCCTTTTAGCGGGAGGGTCACAGATACGCAGTATTTT.

Written as DNA, the CDR3 is TGTGCCTGGAGTGTACCCCGCGACAGCTTCAATCAGCCCCAGCATTTT. Its translation: CAWSVPRDSFNQPQHF. This sequence joins TRBV30 and TRBJ1-5, with D perhaps TRBD1 (5 bases). Germline V gene sequence: CDR1 GTSNPN, CDR2 SVGIG (reference sequence). The CDR3 is made up of 16 amino acids. V was shortened by 0 bases and J by 3 bases, with 15 bases between the two germline ends.

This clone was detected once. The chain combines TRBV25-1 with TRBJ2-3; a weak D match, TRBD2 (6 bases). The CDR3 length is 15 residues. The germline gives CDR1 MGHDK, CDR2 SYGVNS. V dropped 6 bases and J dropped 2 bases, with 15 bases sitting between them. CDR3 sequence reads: CASSVGRGYTDTQYF. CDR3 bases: TGTGCCAGCAGCGTAGGGCGGGGATACACAGATACGCAGTATTTT. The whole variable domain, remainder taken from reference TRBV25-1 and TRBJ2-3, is EADIYQTPRYLVIGTGKKITLECSQTMGHDKMYWYQQDPGMELHLIHYSYGVNSTEKGDLSSESTVSRIRTEHFPLTLESARPSHTSQYLCASSVGRGYTDTQYFGPGTRLTVL.

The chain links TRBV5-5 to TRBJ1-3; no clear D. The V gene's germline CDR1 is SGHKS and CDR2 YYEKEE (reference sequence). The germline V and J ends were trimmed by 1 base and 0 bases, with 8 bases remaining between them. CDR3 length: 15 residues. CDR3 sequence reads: CASSLNELSGNTIYF. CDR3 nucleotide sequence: TGTGCCAGCAGCTTGAACGAGCTCTCTGGAAACACCATATATTTT.

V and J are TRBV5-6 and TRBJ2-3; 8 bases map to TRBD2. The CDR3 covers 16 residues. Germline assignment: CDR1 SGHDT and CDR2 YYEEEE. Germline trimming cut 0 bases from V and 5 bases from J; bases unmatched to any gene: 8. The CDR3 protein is CASSLASSGGGDTQYF. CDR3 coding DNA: TGTGCCAGCAGCTTGGCCAGCAGCGGGGGAGGAGATACGCAGTATTTT.

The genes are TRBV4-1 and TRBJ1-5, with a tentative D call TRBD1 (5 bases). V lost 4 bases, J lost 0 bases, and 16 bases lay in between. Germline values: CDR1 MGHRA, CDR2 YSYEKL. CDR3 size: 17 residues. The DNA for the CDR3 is TGCGCCAGCAGCCCCGGAGGGACTGGGTATAGCAATCAGCCCCAGCATTTT. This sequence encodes CASSPGGTGYSNQPQHF.

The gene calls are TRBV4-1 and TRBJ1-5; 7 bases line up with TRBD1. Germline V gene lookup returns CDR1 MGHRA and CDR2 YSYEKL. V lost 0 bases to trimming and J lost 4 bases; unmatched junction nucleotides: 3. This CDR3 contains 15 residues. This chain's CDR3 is CASSQERQGNQPQHF. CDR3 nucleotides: TGCGCCAGCAGCCAAGAAAGACAGGGTAATCAGCCCCAGCATTTT.

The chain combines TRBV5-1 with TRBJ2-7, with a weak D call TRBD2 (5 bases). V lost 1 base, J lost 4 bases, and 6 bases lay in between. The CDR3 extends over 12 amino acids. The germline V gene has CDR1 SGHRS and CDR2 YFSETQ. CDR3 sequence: CASSLSGYEQYF. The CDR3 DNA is TGCGCCAGCAGCTTGTCGGGGTACGAGCAGTACTTC.